A single sample is the source of the 9 T cell receptor beta chains below, sequenced in a study of shared clonotypes between healthy human individuals. Using immunoSEQ multiplex PCR, the repertoire was profiled, and TCRdb retains in-frame clones only, with some absent. In the table there are some 500,000 clones, 95% to 97% of which are singletons. Material for sequencing was naive CD4+ T cells sorted from blood. The subset here: CD45RA+ positively selected. These receptors came from a woman in her twenties or thirties in good health.

This clone was observed once. The chain uses TRBV28 and TRBJ2-6, with 11 bases identical to TRBD1. Germline CDR1 and CDR2: MDHEN and SYDVKM. V gave up 5 bases and J gave up 1 base; unmatched junction bases: 7. The length of the CDR3 is 18 residues. Here the CDR3 DNA reads TGTGCCAGCAGTGCCGGGACAGGGGGGGTATCTGGGGCCAACGTCCTGACTTTC. This translates into CASSAGTGGVSGANVLTF.

The V and J genes are TRBV5-1 and TRBJ2-5; tentative D call: TRBD2 (5 bases). The V gene's germline CDR1 is SGHRS and CDR2 YFSETQ. There are 15 residues in the CDR3. V lost 1 base and J 1 base, leaving 11 bases between the germline ends. DNA for the CDR3: TGCGCCAGCAGCTTGTTCTCGCGGGCCCAAGAGACCCAGTACTTC. Amino acid sequence: CASSLFSRAQETQYF.

The rearrangement links TRBV25-1 to TRBJ1-2, with a tentative D call TRBD1 (5 bases). V was cut by 0 bases and J by 3 bases, with 17 bases left in between. The length of the CDR3 is 17 residues. Germline V gene data show CDR1 as MGHDK and CDR2 as SYGVNS. The CDR3 sequence: CASSEYGLSGPDYGYTF. CDR3 DNA sequence: TGTGCCAGCAGTGAATATGGTTTATCGGGACCGGACTATGGCTACACCTTC.

The CDR3 protein is CASSTSAWTVNTEAFF. CDR3 nucleotide sequence: TGTGCCAGCAGTACCTCCGCCTGGACGGTGAACACTGAAGCTTTCTTT. V gene TRBV28 combines with J gene TRBJ1-1, with unresolved D. The CDR3 runs to 16 residues. Germline loops: CDR1 MDHEN, CDR2 SYDVKM. Trimming removed 5 bases at V and 0 bases at J, with 16 bases between.

In the case of this clone: This sample also contains other DNA sequences that code for the same CDR3. The rearrangement links TRBV5-1 to TRBJ1-1; a weak D match, TRBD1 (5 bases). CDR1 SGHRS and CDR2 YFSETQ come from the germline V gene. Deletions cut 3 bases from V and 0 bases from J, with 9 bases between. The length of the CDR3 is 14 residues. In DNA, the CDR3 is TGCGCCAGCAGCTCCGACAGAGTGAACACTGAAGCTTTCTTT. It is translated as CASSSDRVNTEAFF.

This sequence joins TRBV2 and TRBJ1-5; 9 bases are shared with TRBD1. Germline CDR1 is SNHLY and CDR2 is FYNNEI. V was clipped by 3 bases and J by 6 bases; unmatched bases: 6. The CDR3 loop spans 15 amino acids. The CDR3 loop is CASSDLGQGFQPQHF. In DNA, the CDR3 is TGTGCCAGCAGTGATCTGGGACAGGGATTTCAGCCCCAGCATTTT.

The table lists this clone with a count of one. The rearrangement links TRBV27 to TRBJ1-3, with D unresolved. Germline values: CDR1 MNHEY, CDR2 SMNVEV (reference sequence). The CDR3 runs to 12 residues. V was shortened by 1 base and J by 4 bases, with 2 bases between the two germline ends. CDR3 sequence: CASSLYGNTIYF. The CDR3 DNA follows: TGTGCCAGCAGTTTATACGGAAACACCATATATTTT.

The genes are TRBV18 and TRBJ2-7, with D tentatively TRBD1 or TRBD2 (5 bases each). Trimming removed 0 bases from V and 7 bases from J, with 13 bases in between. The germline CDR1 and CDR2 sequences are KGHSH and LQKENI. The length of the CDR3 is 14 residues. The CDR3 region is CASSPPPGPGEQYF. The CDR3 nucleotides read TGTGCCAGCTCACCACCCCCGGGGCCGGGGGAGCAGTACTTC.

The V call is TRBV28, the J call TRBJ2-7, with 13 bases aligning to TRBD2. The V gene's germline CDR1 is MDHEN and CDR2 SYDVKM. The CDR3 covers 17 residues. Trimming removed 7 bases from V and 0 bases from J; junction bases left unmatched: 9. The CDR3 DNA reads TGTGCCAGCAAAGGACTAGCGGGAGCAAGGAGCTCCTACGAGCAGTACTTC. Residues: CASKGLAGARSSYEQYF.